What follows are 15 T cell receptor beta chains derived from one specimen sequenced in a study of blood T cell repertoires in COVID-19. Method: immunoSEQ multiplex PCR; TCRdb's copy keeps in-frame clones and lacks some. The table has 100,000 or so clones, more than 80% seen once. The sample taken for sequencing was peripheral blood. Receptors originate from a woman aged 70-85 years with acute or convalescent COVID-19.

CDR3 in amino acids: CAISEWGGYSSNQPQHF. CDR3 coding DNA: TGTGCCATCAGTGAGTGGGGGGGCTACTCTAGCAATCAGCCCCAGCATTTT. The chain joins TRBV10-3 to TRBJ1-5; possible D gene TRBD1, 6 bases. Trimming cost V 1 base and J 0 bases, with 13 bases left between them. The CDR3 has 17 residues. Germline-derived CDR1 and CDR2 are ENHRY and SYGVKD.

The CDR3 bases are TGTGCTAGTGGTTACGCCCTAGTCCGGTCCCATGGCTACACCTTC. This translates into CASGYALVRSHGYTF. This sequence joins TRBV12-5 and TRBJ1-2; D unclear. The germline V gene encodes CDR1 LGHNT and CDR2 FRNRAP. This CDR3 comprises 15 residues. The V end was cut by 4 bases, the J end by 6 bases, with 18 bases between.

This clone came up a few times. The rearrangement uses TRBV5-5 and TRBJ2-7; 9 bases are shared with TRBD1. CDR1 SGHKS and CDR2 YYEKEE come from the germline V gene (reference sequence). After removal of 0 bases from V and 4 bases from J, the junction contained 5 bases not matched to a gene. The CDR3 is 15 amino acids. CDR3: CASSLENRGLYEQYF. CDR3 nucleotide sequence: TGTGCCAGCAGCTTGGAGAACAGGGGGCTTTACGAGCAGTACTTC.

V is TRBV6-2 or TRBV6-3 and J is TRBJ1-2, with unresolved D. V lost 4 bases, J lost 3 bases, and 24 bases lay in between. The CDR3 runs 18 residues. The germline gives CDR1 MNHEY, CDR2 SVGEGT. This CDR3 is CASSSSFLRGRRDYGYTF. For the CDR3, the DNA is TGTGCCAGCAGTTCTTCCTTCTTACGAGGGCGTCGTGACTATGGCTACACCTTC.

This chain uses TRBV19 with TRBJ2-7; D is perhaps TRBD2 (5 bases). Between the trimmed V and J ends, which lost 9 bases and 3 bases, there was a span of 15 bases. The CDR3 has 13 amino acids. Germline V lookup: CDR1 LNHDA, CDR2 SQIVND (reference sequence). CDR3 residues: CASAEGPYYEQYF. CDR3 nucleotide sequence: TGTGCCAGCGCCGAGGGCCCTTACTACGAGCAGTACTTC.

V and J are TRBV11-2 and TRBJ2-3; D unclear. The CDR3 spans 14 residues. V shed 5 bases and J shed 3 bases, with 12 bases lying between them. Germline assignment: CDR1 SGHAT and CDR2 FQNNGV. The CDR3 bases are TGTGCCAGCAGCCGATTGCTTAGAACAGATACGCAGTATTTT. Its protein is CASSRLLRTDTQYF.

The chain uses TRBV4-3 and TRBJ1-1; no clear D gene. Germline V gene data show CDR1 as LGHNA and CDR2 as YSLEER. V shed 4 bases and J shed 1 base, with 10 bases lying between them. This CDR3 is built from 14 residues. DNA for the CDR3: TGCGCCAGCAGCCCCTCCTGGCAGAACACTGAAGCTTTCTTT. The encoded protein is CASSPSWQNTEAFF.

The gene calls are TRBV9 and TRBJ1-3; a possible D gene is TRBD1 (5 bases). The CDR3 runs 15 residues. V lost 0 bases to trimming and J lost 0 bases, with 7 bases between them. In germline, CDR1 is SGDLS, CDR2 YYNGEE. The chain's CDR3 is CASSVEGFSGNTIYF. In DNA form, the CDR3 reads TGTGCCAGCAGCGTAGAGGGGTTCTCTGGAAACACCATATATTTT.

Of note for this clone: A junction end diverges from the germline sequence, so it may reflect a read error. The CDR3 DNA sequence: TGTGCTAGCAGCCCTTGGACTAGCGGGAGTACCTCCTACAATGAGCAGTTCTTC. Protein: CASSPWTSGSTSYNEQFF. The chain uses TRBV7-7 and TRBJ2-1; 13 positions match TRBD2. The CDR3 is 18 residues long. CDR1 is SSHAT and CDR2 is FNYEAQ in the germline V gene (reference sequence). Variable domain in full (rest from reference TRBV7-7 and TRBJ2-1): GAGVSQSPRYKVTKRGQDVTLRCDPISSHATLYWYQQALGQGPEFLTYFNYEAQPDKSGLPSDRFSAERPEGSISTLTIQRTEQRDSAMYRCASSPWTSGSTSYNEQFFGPGTRLTVL.

V usage is TRBV7-8 and J usage is TRBJ1-5; possible D gene TRBD1, 5 bases. This CDR3 comprises 16 residues. With 1 base removed from V and 0 bases from J, the gap between germline ends came to 10 bases. The germline V gene encodes CDR1 SGHVS and CDR2 FQNEAQ. The CDR3 sequence is CASSLGQGYSNQPQHF. DNA of the CDR3: TGTGCCAGCAGCTTAGGTCAGGGCTATAGCAATCAGCCCCAGCATTTT.

The CDR3 spells CASSPRGGSNTGELFF. In DNA form, the CDR3 reads TGTGCCAGCAGCCCGAGGGGGGGATCCAACACCGGGGAGCTGTTTTTT. The J gene is TRBJ2-2, the V gene TRBV7-2; D might be TRBD2 (7 bases). Trimming cost V 5 bases and J 2 bases, with 15 bases left between them. This CDR3 is 16 amino acids long. CDR1 is SGHTA and CDR2 is FQGNSA in the germline V gene.

In its sample, this clone was seen once. This chain joins TRBV7-2 and TRBJ2-7, with 11 bases lining up with TRBD2. This CDR3 is built from 15 residues. The J segment lost 1 base and the V segment lost 2 bases, leaving 1 base of the junction unmatched. Germline values: CDR1 SGHTA, CDR2 FQGNSA. The CDR3 DNA sequence: TGTGCCAGCAGCTTACGACTAGCGGGATCCTACGAGCAGTACTTC. This sequence encodes CASSLRLAGSYEQYF.

V is TRBV18 and J is TRBJ1-4; 9 bases map to TRBD1. Germline trimming cut 4 bases from V and 4 bases from J; bases unmatched to any gene: 10. The CDR3 sequence is 17 residues long. In germline, CDR1 is KGHSH, CDR2 LQKENI. DNA of the CDR3: TGTGCCAGCTCACTGAAGCCAGGGACAGGGTATAATGAAAAACTGTTTTTT. Translation: CASSLKPGTGYNEKLFF.

V is TRBV10-3 and J is TRBJ2-1, with D possibly matching TRBD2 (6 bases). V shed 3 bases and J shed 7 bases, with 19 bases lying between them. Germline assignment: CDR1 ENHRY and CDR2 SYGVKD. This CDR3 has 16 amino acids. In DNA, the CDR3 is TGTGCCATCAGTGACCCGACTCGGAGGGCCGGGAATGAGCAGTTCTTC. Translation gives CAISDPTRRAGNEQFF.

This clone was observed once. This rearrangement joins TRBV5-1 to TRBJ1-2; D gene uncertain. Germline assignment: CDR1 SGHRS and CDR2 YFSETQ. The V end lost 0 bases, the J end lost 4 bases, and 13 bases lay between the germline ends. The CDR3 consists of 15 residues. The CDR3 nucleotides are TGCGCCAGCAGCTTGGATTGGGGAGCGACCTATGGCTACACCTTC. Its translation: CASSLDWGATYGYTF.